Listed below are T cell receptor beta chains from one sample, sequenced in a study of cytomegalovirus exposure and HLA in healthy donors. TCRdb keeps only in-frame clones here, not all; method: immunoSEQ multiplex PCR. In the table there are more than 110,000 clones, around nine tenths of which are singletons. Sample: PBMCs. These receptors were collected from a woman younger than 35 in good health and CMV-seropositive. Both conserved end residues are part of each CDR3. The D gene is left open where the match is weak. Clone sizes are given selectively: once, few, many, or a class where the clone is expanded.

TRBV19	.	once	TRBJ1-6	CASSTTGGRASYNSPLHF	TGTGCCAGTAGTACAACCGGGGGGAGGGCCTCCTATAATTCACCCCTCCACTTT
TRBV6-1	TRBD1	.	TRBJ1-2	CASSGVGDRGDGYTF	TGTGCCAGCAGTGGAGTAGGGGACAGGGGTGATGGCTACACCTTC
TRBV27	TRBD1	.	TRBJ2-7	CASRRLGGQYEQYF	TGTGCCAGCAGGCGGCTAGGGGGCCAATACGAGCAGTACTTC
TRBV5-4	TRBD1	few	TRBJ2-7	CASRRDRVSDEQYF	TGTGCCAGCAGACGGGACAGGGTTTCGGACGAGCAGTACTTC
TRBV10-2	.	.	TRBJ1-3	CASSPTGGGGNTIYF	TGCGCCAGCAGTCCCACGGGGGGAGGTGGAAACACCATATATTTT
TRBV5-4	.	.	TRBJ2-3	CASSGGDTQYF	TGTGCCAGCAGCGGCGGCGATACGCAGTATTTT
TRBV27	TRBD2	once	TRBJ2-1	CASSLGLAGSNEQFF	TGTGCCAGCAGTTTAGGGCTAGCGGGGTCCAATGAGCAGTTCTTC
TRBV29-1	.	.	TRBJ2-3	CSGAPGEDTQYF	TGCAGCGGGGCCCCCGGGGAGGATACGCAGTATTTT
TRBV28	TRBD2	.	TRBJ2-1	CASSLSGGIRFF	TGTGCCAGCAGTTTAAGCGGGGGGATCCGGTTCTTC
TRBV5-1	TRBD1	.	TRBJ2-3	CASSGGQGGTDTQYF	TGCGCCAGCAGCGGGGGACAGGGAGGCACAGATACGCAGTATTTT
TRBV5-1	.	.	TRBJ1-2	CASRPGGGLPYGYTF	TGCGCCAGCAGACCCGGCGGGGGGCTTCCCTATGGCTACACCTTC
TRBV18	TRBD1	.	TRBJ1-3	CASSPRQGSGNTIYF	TGTGCCAGCTCACCAAGACAGGGCTCTGGAAACACCATATATTTT
TRBV28	.	.	TRBJ1-3	CASSPGAGNTIYF	TGTGCCAGCAGTCCAGGGGCTGGAAACACCATATATTTT
TRBV7-9	TRBD1	.	TRBJ2-7	CASSWTGVVDEQYF	TGTGCCAGCAGCTGGACAGGGGTAGTTGACGAGCAGTACTTC
TRBV19	TRBD1	.	TRBJ1-5	CASSIGRGQGGYSNQPQHF	TGTGCCAGTAGTATAGGACGGGGACAGGGAGGCTATAGCAATCAGCCCCAGCATTTT
TRBV11-2	.	once	TRBJ2-5	CASSLVRYQETQYF	TGTGCCAGCAGCTTAGTGAGGTACCAAGAGACCCAGTACTTC
TRBV5-4	.	.	TRBJ1-2	CASSASLWGYTF	TGTGCCAGCAGCGCCAGTCTCTGGGGCTACACCTTC
TRBV6-5	TRBD1	.	TRBJ1-5	CASSPTGGNQPQHF	TGTGCCAGCAGCCCAACAGGGGGCAATCAGCCCCAGCATTTT
TRBV5-1	TRBD1	.	TRBJ1-2	CASSLALGTGNYGYTF	TGCGCCAGCAGCTTGGCTCTCGGGACAGGGAACTATGGCTACACCTTC
TRBV14	.	.	TRBJ1-2	CASSQNGALLDGYTF	TGTGCCAGCAGCCAAAATGGGGCCCTACTGGATGGCTACACCTTC
TRBV5-1	TRBD2	.	TRBJ2-7	CASSLSSGGPYEQYF	TGCGCCAGCAGCCTGTCTAGCGGGGGGCCCTACGAGCAGTACTTC
TRBV28	TRBD2	.	TRBJ2-7	CASANGGGPYEQYF	TGTGCCAGTGCTAACGGGGGGGGACCATACGAGCAGTACTTC
TRBV7-6	TRBD1	.	TRBJ1-1	CASSLALQGASTEAFF	TGTGCCAGCAGCTTAGCCCTACAGGGGGCGAGCACTGAAGCTTTCTTT
TRBV5-1	.	.	TRBJ2-1	CASSKGVRVDNEQFF	TGCGCCAGCAGCAAAGGGGTCAGAGTGGACAATGAGCAGTTCTTC
TRBV13	.	once	TRBJ1-5	CASSSSLYSNQPQHF	TGTGCCAGCAGCTCCAGTCTTTATAGCAATCAGCCCCAGCATTTT
TRBV10-3	TRBD1	.	TRBJ2-7	CAIMPGQGYEQYF	TGTGCCATCATGCCGGGACAGGGGTACGAGCAGTACTTC
TRBV28	TRBD1	few	TRBJ1-5	CASSEGQGRNQPQHF	TGTGCCAGCAGCGAAGGACAGGGACGCAATCAGCCCCAGCATTTT
TRBV28	TRBD1	once	TRBJ1-4	CASSPKGGTGLGKLFF	TGTGCCAGCAGTCCTAAGGGCGGGACAGGCCTTGGAAAACTGTTTTTT
TRBV18	TRBD1	.	TRBJ1-4	CASSPNYRGRDNEKLFF	TGTGCCAGCTCACCTAACTACAGGGGGCGAGATAATGAAAAACTGTTTTTT
TRBV1	.	.	TRBJ2-6	CTSSQDFSTGSGGDSGANVLTF	TGCACCAGCAGCCAAGATTTCTCCACGGGCAGTGGAGGGGACTCTGGGGCCAACGTCCTGACTTTC
TRBV5-1	.	once	TRBJ1-1	CASSFGHTNTEAFF	TGCGCCAGCAGCTTCGGACACACGAACACTGAAGCTTTCTTT
TRBV5-4	TRBD2	.	TRBJ2-7	CASSAASGRAYEQYF	TGTGCCAGCAGCGCCGCTAGCGGGAGAGCCTACGAGCAGTACTTC
TRBV30	.	.	TRBJ2-7	CAWSVQSYEQYF	TGTGCCTGGAGTGTACAGTCCTACGAGCAGTACTTC
TRBV6-6	.	once	TRBJ1-2	CATFPGANYGYTF	TGTGCCACCTTCCCAGGGGCTAACTATGGCTACACCTTC
TRBV5-1	.	.	TRBJ2-1	CASSLGGSDNEQFF	TGCGCCAGCAGCTTGGGAGGGAGCGACAATGAGCAGTTCTTC
TRBV10-3	.	.	TRBJ1-3	CAISESPGGNTIYF	TGTGCCATCAGTGAGTCCCCAGGGGGAAACACCATATATTTT
TRBV11-2	.	.	TRBJ1-2	CASSLDPLNYGYTF	TGTGCCAGCAGCTTAGATCCACTCAACTATGGCTACACCTTC
TRBV11-2	TRBD1	.	TRBJ1-6	CASSLALDRASVHF	TGTGCCAGCAGCTTAGCACTGGACAGGGCTTCGGTCCACTTT
TRBV5-4	.	.	TRBJ1-4	CASSRNSGEGEKLFF	TGTGCCAGCAGCAGGAACTCAGGGGAGGGTGAAAAACTGTTTTTT
TRBV6-5	TRBD2	.	TRBJ2-3	CASSYSRLAGVTQYF	TGTGCCAGCAGTTACTCGCGACTAGCGGGAGTTACGCAGTATTTT
TRBV7-2	TRBD2	.	TRBJ2-7	CASSPRGLGSGGAYEQYF	TGTGCCAGCAGCCCCCGAGGGCTTGGTAGCGGGGGGGCCTACGAGCAGTACTTC
TRBV7-6	.	.	TRBJ1-1	CASSPNQRDTEAFF	TGTGCCAGCAGCCCAAATCAGCGGGACACTGAAGCTTTCTTT
TRBV7-2	.	.	TRBJ1-2	CASSRNPGDGYTF	TGTGCCAGCAGCAGGAATCCCGGGGATGGCTACACCTTC
TRBV25-1	.	.	TRBJ1-2	CASQQKIGGRNGYGYTF	TGTGCCAGCCAACAAAAGATCGGGGGGCGGAATGGGTATGGCTACACCTTC
TRBV7-2	.	.	TRBJ2-2	CASSPSRLAVHSGELFF	TGTGCCAGCAGCCCCTCGCGGTTAGCTGTACACTCCGGGGAGCTGTTTTTT
TRBV18	TRBD1	.	TRBJ1-4	CASSPPRQGGEKLFF	TGTGCCAGCTCACCACCAAGACAGGGGGGCGAAAAACTGTTTTTT
TRBV11-1	TRBD2	.	TRBJ2-7	CASSFRASGRTYEQYF	TGTGCCAGCAGCTTCAGGGCTAGCGGGAGGACCTACGAGCAGTACTTC
TRBV10-3	.	.	TRBJ1-2	CAISEKVTGLQGYTF	TGTGCCATCAGTGAGAAGGTTACAGGATTGCAAGGCTACACCTTC
TRBV5-1	.	.	TRBJ2-1	CASSLGPSNLAHNEQFF	TGCGCCAGCAGCTTGGGCCCTAGCAACCTTGCCCACAATGAGCAGTTCTTC
TRBV6-6	.	.	TRBJ1-1	CASSYSSIGGSEAFF	TGTGCCAGCAGTTACTCGAGCATTGGGGGCAGTGAAGCTTTCTTT
TRBV27	.	.	TRBJ2-1	CASRPRSGRGYNEQFF	TGTGCCAGCAGACCCCGATCCGGACGGGGTTACAATGAGCAGTTCTTC
TRBV7-2	.	.	TRBJ2-1	CASSFGVGTYNEQFF	TGTGCCAGCAGCTTCGGGGTGGGGACCTACAATGAGCAGTTCTTC
TRBV7-2	.	.	TRBJ2-3	CASSFDLAEWVLDTQYF	TGTGCCAGCAGCTTCGATTTAGCGGAATGGGTTTTGGATACGCAGTATTTT
TRBV5-4	.	.	TRBJ2-1	CASPRGNEQFF	TGTGCCAGCCCCCGAGGGAATGAGCAGTTCTTC
TRBV27	.	.	TRBJ1-1	CASSLIRQEAFF	TGTGCCAGCAGTTTAATCAGGCAGGAAGCTTTCTTT